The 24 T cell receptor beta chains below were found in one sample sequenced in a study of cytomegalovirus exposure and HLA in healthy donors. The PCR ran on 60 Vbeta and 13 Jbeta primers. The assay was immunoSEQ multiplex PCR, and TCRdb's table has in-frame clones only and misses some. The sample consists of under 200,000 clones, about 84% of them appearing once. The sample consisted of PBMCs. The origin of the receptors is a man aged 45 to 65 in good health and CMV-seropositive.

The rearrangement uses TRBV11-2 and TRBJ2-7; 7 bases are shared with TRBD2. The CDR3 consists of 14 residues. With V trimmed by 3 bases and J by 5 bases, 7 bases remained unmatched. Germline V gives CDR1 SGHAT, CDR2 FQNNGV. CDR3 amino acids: CASSFGLVTDEQYF. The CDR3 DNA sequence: TGTGCCAGCAGCTTTGGACTAGTCACGGACGAGCAGTACTTC.

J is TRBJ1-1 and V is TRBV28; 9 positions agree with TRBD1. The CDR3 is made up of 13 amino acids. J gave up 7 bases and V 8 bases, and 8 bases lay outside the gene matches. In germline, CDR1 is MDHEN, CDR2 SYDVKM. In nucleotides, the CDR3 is TGTGCCAGCCCCGGGACAGGGCCGTTTGAAGCTTTCTTT. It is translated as CASPGTGPFEAFF.

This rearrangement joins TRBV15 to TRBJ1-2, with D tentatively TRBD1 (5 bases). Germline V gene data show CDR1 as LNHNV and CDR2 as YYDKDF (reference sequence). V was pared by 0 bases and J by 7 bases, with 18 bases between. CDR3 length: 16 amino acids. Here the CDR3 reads CATSRESGASGGGYTF. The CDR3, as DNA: TGTGCCACCAGCAGAGAATCCGGGGCCTCCGGGGGTGGCTACACCTTC.

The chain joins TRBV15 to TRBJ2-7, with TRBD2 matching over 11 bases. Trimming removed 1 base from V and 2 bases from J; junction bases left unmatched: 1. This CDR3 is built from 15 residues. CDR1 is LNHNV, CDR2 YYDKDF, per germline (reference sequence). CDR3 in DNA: TGTGCCACCAGCAGAGGTAGCGGGGGGGCCTACGAGCAGTACTTC. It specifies CATSRGSGGAYEQYF.

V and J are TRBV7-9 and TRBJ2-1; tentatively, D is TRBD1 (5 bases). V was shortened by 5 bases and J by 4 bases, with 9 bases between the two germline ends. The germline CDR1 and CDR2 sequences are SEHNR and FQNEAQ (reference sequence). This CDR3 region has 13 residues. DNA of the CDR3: TGTGCCAGCAGCCCTCAGGGATACAATGAGCAGTTCTTC. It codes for CASSPQGYNEQFF.

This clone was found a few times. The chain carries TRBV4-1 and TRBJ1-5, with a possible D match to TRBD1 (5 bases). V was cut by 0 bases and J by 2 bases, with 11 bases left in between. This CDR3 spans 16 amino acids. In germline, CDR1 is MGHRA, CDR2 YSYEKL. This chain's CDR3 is CASSQDGGIGNQPQHF. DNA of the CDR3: TGCGCCAGCAGCCAAGATGGGGGGATCGGCAATCAGCCCCAGCATTTT.

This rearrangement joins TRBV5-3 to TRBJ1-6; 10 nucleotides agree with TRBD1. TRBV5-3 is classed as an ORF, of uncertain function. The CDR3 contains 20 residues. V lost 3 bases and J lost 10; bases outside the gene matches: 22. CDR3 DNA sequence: TGTGCCAGAAGCTCGTTCCGGGACAGGGGACCCAAAACGGAATACTCACCCCTCCACTTT. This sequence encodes CARSSFRDRGPKTEYSPLHF.

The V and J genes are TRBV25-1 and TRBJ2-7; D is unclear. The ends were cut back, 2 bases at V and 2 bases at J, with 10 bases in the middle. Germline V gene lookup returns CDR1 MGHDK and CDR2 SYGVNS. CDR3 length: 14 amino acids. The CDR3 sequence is CASSEGTTPYEQYF. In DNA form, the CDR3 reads TGTGCCAGCAGTGAAGGAACTACCCCCTACGAGCAGTACTTC.

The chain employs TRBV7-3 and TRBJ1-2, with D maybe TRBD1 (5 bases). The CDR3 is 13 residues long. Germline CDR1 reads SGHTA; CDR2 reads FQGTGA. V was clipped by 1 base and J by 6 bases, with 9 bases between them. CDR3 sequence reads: CASSLNRNDGYTF. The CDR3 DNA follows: TGTGCCAGCAGCTTAAACAGGAACGATGGCTACACCTTC.

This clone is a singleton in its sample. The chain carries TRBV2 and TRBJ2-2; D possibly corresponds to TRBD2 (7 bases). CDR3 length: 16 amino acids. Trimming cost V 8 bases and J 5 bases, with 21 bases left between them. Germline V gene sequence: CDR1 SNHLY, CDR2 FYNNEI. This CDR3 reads CASPVGEGGTTGELFF. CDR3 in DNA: TGTGCCAGCCCAGTGGGGGAGGGGGGCACAACCGGGGAGCTGTTTTTT.

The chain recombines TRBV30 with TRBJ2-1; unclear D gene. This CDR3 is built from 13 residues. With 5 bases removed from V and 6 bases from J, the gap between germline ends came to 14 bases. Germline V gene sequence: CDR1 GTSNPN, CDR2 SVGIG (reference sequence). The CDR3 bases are TGTGCCTGGGCCCATTTCAGCGTCAATGAGCAGTTCTTC. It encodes CAWAHFSVNEQFF.

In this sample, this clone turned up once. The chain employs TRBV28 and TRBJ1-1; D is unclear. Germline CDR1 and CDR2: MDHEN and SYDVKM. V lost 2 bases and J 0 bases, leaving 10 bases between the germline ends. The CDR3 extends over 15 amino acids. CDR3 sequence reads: CASSLSIQMNTEAFF. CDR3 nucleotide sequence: TGTGCCAGCAGTTTAAGTATCCAGATGAACACTGAAGCTTTCTTT.

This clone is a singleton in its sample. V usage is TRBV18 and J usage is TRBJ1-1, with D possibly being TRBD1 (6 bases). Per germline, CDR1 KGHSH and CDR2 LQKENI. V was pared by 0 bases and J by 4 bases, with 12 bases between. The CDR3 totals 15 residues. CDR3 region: CASSPPGRGGTEAFF. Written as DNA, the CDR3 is TGTGCCAGCTCACCACCGGGGCGAGGGGGCACTGAAGCTTTCTTT.

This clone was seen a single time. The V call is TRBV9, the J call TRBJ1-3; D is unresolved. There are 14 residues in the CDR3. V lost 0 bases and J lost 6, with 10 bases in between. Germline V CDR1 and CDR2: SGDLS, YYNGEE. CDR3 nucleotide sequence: TGTGCCAGCAGCGTAGATGACTTCAAAAACACCATATATTTT. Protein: CASSVDDFKNTIYF.

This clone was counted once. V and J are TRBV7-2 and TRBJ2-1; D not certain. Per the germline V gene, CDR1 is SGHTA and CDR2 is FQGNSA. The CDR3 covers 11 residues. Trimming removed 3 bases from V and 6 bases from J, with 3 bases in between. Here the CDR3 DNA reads TGTGCCAGCAGCTTCTTCAATGAGCAGTTCTTC. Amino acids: CASSFFNEQFF.

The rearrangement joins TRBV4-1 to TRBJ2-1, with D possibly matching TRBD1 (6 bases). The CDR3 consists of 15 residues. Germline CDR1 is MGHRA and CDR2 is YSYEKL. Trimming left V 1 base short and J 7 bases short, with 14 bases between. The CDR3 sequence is CASSQGPGHPNEQFF. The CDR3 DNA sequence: TGCGCCAGCAGCCAAGGCCCGGGACACCCAAATGAGCAGTTCTTC.

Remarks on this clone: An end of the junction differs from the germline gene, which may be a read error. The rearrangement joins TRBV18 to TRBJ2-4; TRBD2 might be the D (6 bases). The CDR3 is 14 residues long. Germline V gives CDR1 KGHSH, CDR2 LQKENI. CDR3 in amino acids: CASSLHGGTNLGAF. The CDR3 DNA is TGTGCCAGCTCACTTCACGGAGGGACCAACTTAGGAGCATTC.

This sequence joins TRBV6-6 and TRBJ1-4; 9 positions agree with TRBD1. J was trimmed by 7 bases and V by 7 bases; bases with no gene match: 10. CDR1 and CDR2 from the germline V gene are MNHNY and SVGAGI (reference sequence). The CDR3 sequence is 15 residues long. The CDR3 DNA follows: TGTGCCAGCATAGAGAACAGGGGGCATTTTGAAAAACTGTTTTTT. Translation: CASIENRGHFEKLFF.

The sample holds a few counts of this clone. The chain's CDR3 is CASGRVNQPQHF. The CDR3 DNA reads TGTGCCAGCGGGAGGGTGAATCAGCCCCAGCATTTT. This chain connects TRBV2 to TRBJ1-5; D gene ambiguous. The germline V gene has CDR1 SNHLY and CDR2 FYNNEI. The CDR3 length is 12 residues. The V end was cut by 8 bases, the J end by 4 bases, with 9 bases between.

The CDR3 loop is CASSHGGGDQETQYF. As DNA, the CDR3 is TGTGCCAGCAGCCACGGAGGAGGGGACCAAGAGACCCAGTACTTC. The J gene is TRBJ2-5, the V gene TRBV4-2; D perhaps matches TRBD2 (6 bases). The CDR3 is 15 amino acids. Germline V gene lookup returns CDR1 LGHNA and CDR2 YNFKEQ. Trimming left V 3 bases short and J 0 bases short, with 11 bases between.

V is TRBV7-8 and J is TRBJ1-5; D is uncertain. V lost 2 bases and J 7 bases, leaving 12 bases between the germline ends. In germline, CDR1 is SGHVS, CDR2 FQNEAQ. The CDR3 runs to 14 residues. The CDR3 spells CASSLIGGGQPQHF. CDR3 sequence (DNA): TGTGCCAGCAGCTTAATTGGAGGTGGACAGCCCCAGCATTTT.

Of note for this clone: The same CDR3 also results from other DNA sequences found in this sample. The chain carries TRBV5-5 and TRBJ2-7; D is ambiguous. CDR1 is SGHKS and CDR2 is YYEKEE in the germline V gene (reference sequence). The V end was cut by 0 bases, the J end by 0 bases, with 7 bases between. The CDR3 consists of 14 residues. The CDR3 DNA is TGTGCCAGCAGCTTGGGAGGCGTCTCCTACGAGCAGTACTTC. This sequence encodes CASSLGGVSYEQYF. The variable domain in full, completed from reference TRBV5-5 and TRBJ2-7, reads DAGVTQSPTHLIKTRGQQVTLRCSPISGHKSVSWYQQVLGQGPQFIFQYYEKEERGRGNFPDRFSARQFPNYSSELNVNALLLGDSALYLCASSLGGVSYEQYFGPGTRLTVT.

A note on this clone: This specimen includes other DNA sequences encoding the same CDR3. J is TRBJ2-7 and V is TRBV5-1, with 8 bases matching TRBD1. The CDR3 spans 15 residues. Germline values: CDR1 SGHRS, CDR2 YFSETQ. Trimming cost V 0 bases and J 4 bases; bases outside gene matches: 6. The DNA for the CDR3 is TGCGCCAGCAGCTTGGCGCAGGGGGCCTCGTACGAGCAGTACTTC. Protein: CASSLAQGASYEQYF.

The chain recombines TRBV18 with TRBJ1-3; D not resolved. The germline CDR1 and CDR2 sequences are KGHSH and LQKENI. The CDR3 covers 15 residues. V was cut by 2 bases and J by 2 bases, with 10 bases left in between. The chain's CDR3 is CASSPSRGTGNTIYF. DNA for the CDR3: TGTGCCAGCTCACCATCCCGAGGAACTGGAAACACCATATATTTT.